The next 28 T cell receptor beta chains were all read from a single sample in a study of blood T cell repertoires in COVID-19. Here immunoSEQ multiplex PCR was the method, and the copy in TCRdb shows in-frame clones only, minus some. Among around 45,000 clones listed, 87% were seen once. Sequencing was carried out using peripheral blood. Receptor source: a man between 60 and 75 years old with active COVID-19.

This rearrangement joins TRBV29-1 to TRBJ2-5; 8 bases align to TRBD2. The CDR3 has 13 residues. The V gene's germline CDR1 is SQVTM and CDR2 ANQGSEA. Trimming removed 7 bases from V and 7 bases from J; junction bases left unmatched: 11. The CDR3 region is CSASGQETGTQYF. The DNA for the CDR3 is TGCAGCGCTAGCGGGCAAGAGACGGGGACCCAGTACTTC.

The genes are TRBV28 and TRBJ1-2; 9 nucleotides match TRBD1. The CDR3 has 15 residues. After removal of 5 bases from V and 4 bases from J, the junction contained 8 bases not matched to a gene. Germline loops: CDR1 MDHEN, CDR2 SYDVKM. The CDR3 DNA sequence: TGTGCCAGCAGTCCTACCCCGACAGGGGGCTATGGCTACACCTTC. Translating it yields CASSPTPTGGYGYTF.

V gene TRBV7-8 combines with J gene TRBJ2-2, with 7 bases matching TRBD2. From germline, CDR1 is SGHVS and CDR2 FQNEAQ. J gave up 1 base and V 9 bases, and 11 bases lay outside the gene matches. The CDR3 is 16 residues long. CDR3 sequence: CARGGLAAMNTGELFF. The CDR3 DNA follows: TGTGCCAGGGGAGGCCTAGCGGCAATGAACACCGGGGAGCTGTTTTTT. Supplemented by reference TRBV7-8 and TRBJ2-2, the full variable domain reads GAGVSQSPRYKVAKRGQDVALRCDPISGHVSLFWYQQALGQGPEFLTYFQNEAQLDKSGLPSDRFFAERPEGSVSTLKIQRTQQEDSAVYLCARGGLAAMNTGELFFGEGSRLTVL.

V usage is TRBV7-9 and J usage is TRBJ1-3, with a tentative D call TRBD1 (5 bases). V lost 5 bases, J lost 0 bases, and 11 bases lay in between. This CDR3 comprises 15 residues. Germline V gene data show CDR1 as SEHNR and CDR2 as FQNEAQ (reference sequence). The CDR3 DNA reads TGTGCCAGCAGCCCTACCGGGGGCTCTGGAAACACCATATATTTT. Its protein product is CASSPTGGSGNTIYF.

The V call is TRBV5-1, the J call TRBJ2-2; D gene ambiguous. V lost 0 bases and J lost 2, with 5 bases in between. There are 14 residues in the CDR3. CDR1 SGHRS and CDR2 YFSETQ come from the germline V gene. CDR3: CASSLGHNTGELFF. CDR3 DNA sequence: TGCGCCAGCAGCTTGGGACACAACACCGGGGAGCTGTTTTTT.

The gene calls are TRBV19 and TRBJ1-6; perhaps TRBD1 as D (5 bases). V shed 9 bases and J shed 8 bases, with 14 bases lying between them. The CDR3 totals 13 residues. Per germline, CDR1 LNHDA and CDR2 SQIVND (reference sequence). CDR3 sequence: CASRDPGDSPLHF. The CDR3, as DNA: TGTGCCAGCCGTGATCCGGGGGATTCACCCCTCCACTTT.

The gene calls are TRBV3-1 (or the pseudogene TRBV3-2) and TRBJ2-1; 9 positions agree with TRBD2. J was trimmed by 5 bases and V by 3 bases; bases with no gene match: 8. This CDR3 has 16 residues. Germline CDR1 LGHDT, CDR2 YNNKEL (reference sequence). The CDR3 DNA is TGTGCCAGCAGCCATGGCTGGGCTAGCGGGAACAATGAGCAGTTCTTC. Amino acid sequence: CASSHGWASGNNEQFF.

The J gene is TRBJ2-1, the V gene TRBV12-3 or TRBV12-4; D not certain. The V end was cut by 4 bases, the J end by 8 bases, with 12 bases between. The CDR3 length is 13 residues. The CDR3: CASSSSLGYEQFF. The CDR3 DNA sequence: TGTGCCAGCAGTTCTTCTCTAGGATATGAGCAGTTCTTC.

The chain carries TRBV5-1 and TRBJ2-5; 10 nucleotides align to TRBD2. Trimming cost V 3 bases and J 4 bases; bases outside gene matches: 6. The CDR3 extends over 15 amino acids. In germline, CDR1 is SGHRS, CDR2 YFSETQ. The CDR3 nucleotides read TGCGCCAGCAGCTGGGGGCTAGCGGGAGTAGAGACCCAGTACTTC. It yields the protein CASSWGLAGVETQYF.

A few counts support this clone. The chain joins TRBV7-9 to TRBJ1-1, with D possibly being TRBD1 (6 bases). CDR1 and CDR2 (germline): SEHNR, FQNEAQ (reference sequence). V was shortened by 5 bases and J by 1 base, with 14 bases between the two germline ends. The CDR3 is 15 amino acids. The CDR3 spells CASSLYGGGNTEAFF. The CDR3 DNA sequence: TGTGCCAGCAGCCTCTATGGGGGCGGGAACACTGAAGCTTTCTTT.

The genes are TRBV4-2 and TRBJ1-3; D is unresolved. V was trimmed by 0 bases and J by 0 bases, leaving 6 bases between them. CDR3 length: 15 amino acids. Germline V gene data show CDR1 as LGHNA and CDR2 as YNFKEQ. CDR3 in amino acids: CASSQDGGSGNTIYF. For the CDR3, the DNA is TGTGCCAGCAGCCAAGATGGCGGCTCTGGAAACACCATATATTTT.

The chain employs TRBV5-1 and TRBJ2-7, with 8 nucleotides matching TRBD1. CDR3 length: 14 residues. Trimming removed 4 bases from V and 7 bases from J; junction bases left unmatched: 10. CDR1 and CDR2 from the germline V gene are SGHRS and YFSETQ. The CDR3 is CASSTDGQGGEQYF. Here the CDR3 DNA reads TGCGCCAGCAGCACTGACGGACAGGGCGGGGAGCAGTACTTC.

This clone was seen more than once but under ten times. The chain recombines TRBV6-6 with TRBJ2-7; 9 nucleotides match TRBD1. The CDR3 has 17 residues. V trimming: 5 bases; J trimming: 5 bases; junction bases outside the gene matches: 16. Germline V lookup: CDR1 MNHNY, CDR2 SVGAGI (reference sequence). The DNA for the CDR3 is TGTGCCAGCAGTCCCGCGGGACAGGGCTACCATGACAACGAGCAGTACTTC. It is translated as CASSPAGQGYHDNEQYF.

The CDR3 sequence is CASSQEGGRRNTIYF. The CDR3 DNA reads TGTGCCAGCAGCCAAGAGGGCGGAAGAAGAAACACCATATATTTT. The V call is TRBV7-8, the J call TRBJ1-3; no clear D gene. The CDR3 consists of 15 residues. Germline V CDR1 and CDR2: SGHVS, FQNEAQ. The V end lost 5 bases, the J end lost 5 bases, and 16 bases lay between the germline ends.

V usage is TRBV2 and J usage is TRBJ2-3; a possible D gene is TRBD2 (5 bases). The CDR3 loop spans 14 amino acids. Germline V CDR1 and CDR2: SNHLY, FYNNEI. The V end was cut by 6 bases, the J end by 3 bases, with 13 bases between. The CDR3 loop reads CASRREMGTDTQYF. Here the CDR3 DNA reads TGTGCCAGCAGGAGGGAAATGGGGACAGATACGCAGTATTTT.

This chain uses TRBV5-4 with TRBJ2-3; 7 nucleotides agree with TRBD2. There are 15 residues in the CDR3. The germline V gene encodes CDR1 SGHNT and CDR2 YYREEE (reference sequence). With 1 base clipped from V and 0 bases from J, the junction kept 2 bases outside the gene matches. CDR3 region: CASSLRAGSTDTQYF. DNA of the CDR3: TGTGCCAGCAGCTTGCGAGCGGGGAGCACAGATACGCAGTATTTT.

V and J are TRBV7-8 and TRBJ1-6; D may be TRBD1 (6 bases). CDR3 size: 15 residues. CDR1 SGHVS and CDR2 FQNEAQ come from the germline V gene. V lost 3 bases to trimming and J lost 7 bases, with 13 bases between them. As DNA, the CDR3 is TGTGCCAGCAGCTTCCTTGCGCAGGGGAATTCACCCCTCCACTTT. It is translated as CASSFLAQGNSPLHF.

CDR3 sequence (DNA): TGCAGCGCCGGGGACAGTCCCCAAGAGACCCAGTACTTC. Translating it yields CSAGDSPQETQYF. J is TRBJ2-5 and V is TRBV29-1; 7 bases match TRBD1. J gave up 1 base and V 7 bases, and 6 bases lay outside the gene matches. CDR1 is SQVTM and CDR2 is ANQGSEA in the germline V gene. The CDR3 extends over 13 amino acids. The whole variable domain, filled in from reference TRBV29-1 and TRBJ2-5, reads SAVISQKPSRDICQRGTSLTIQCQVDSQVTMMFWYRQQPGQSLTLIATANQGSEATYESGFVIDKFPISRPNLTFSTLTVSNMSPEDSSIYLCSAGDSPQETQYFGPGTRLLVL.

This chain connects TRBV6-5 to TRBJ1-2, with 9 positions matching TRBD1. Unmatched junction bases numbered 4, after V lost 4 bases and J lost 4 bases. CDR1 MNHEY and CDR2 SVGAGI come from the germline V gene. The CDR3 runs 14 residues. CDR3 residues: CASSLGQGVYGYTF. The CDR3 region has the DNA TGTGCCAGCAGTTTGGGACAGGGAGTCTATGGCTACACCTTC.

This rearrangement joins TRBV5-6 to TRBJ2-1; 7 bases map to TRBD1. The CDR3 extends over 18 amino acids. The germline gives CDR1 SGHDT, CDR2 YYEEEE. J was trimmed by 4 bases and V by 4 bases; bases with no gene match: 17. The CDR3 protein is CASSETFDRDPIYNEQFF. CDR3 DNA sequence: TGTGCCAGCAGCGAAACCTTCGACAGGGACCCCATTTACAATGAGCAGTTCTTC.

DNA of the CDR3: TGTGCCAGCAGTTACTCGAACAGATATGGCTACACCTTC. Residues: CASSYSNRYGYTF. The gene calls are TRBV6-2 or TRBV6-3 and TRBJ1-2; D is undetermined. The CDR3 is made up of 13 amino acids. V was clipped by 0 bases and J by 5 bases, with 7 bases between them. The germline gives CDR1 MNHEY, CDR2 SVGEGT.

This clone was counted a single time. J is TRBJ1-2 and V is TRBV4-2, with a weak D call TRBD1 (5 bases). V lost 2 bases, J lost 3 bases, and 13 bases lay in between. CDR1 and CDR2 from the germline V gene are LGHNA and YNFKEQ. The CDR3 covers 15 residues. The CDR3 nucleotides are TGTGCCAGCAGCCAATTACCAGGGTCTGACTATGGCTACACCTTC. Residues: CASSQLPGSDYGYTF.

The V gene is TRBV9, the J gene TRBJ2-4; TRBD1 matches at 7 bases. CDR1 and CDR2 (germline): SGDLS, YYNGEE. Trimming at V came to 0 bases and at J to 0 bases, leaving 3 bases not matched to a gene. This CDR3 comprises 16 residues. For the CDR3, the DNA is TGTGCCAGCAGCGTAGGACAGGGAGAAGCCAAAAACATTCAGTACTTC. Amino acids: CASSVGQGEAKNIQYF.

The chain couples TRBV24-1 to TRBJ1-2; 7 bases line up with TRBD1. The germline V gene has CDR1 KGHDR and CDR2 SFDVKD. The CDR3 runs to 15 residues. After removal of 4 bases from V and 7 bases from J, the junction contained 11 bases not matched to a gene. CDR3: CATSDARGGLGGYTF. The CDR3 DNA is TGTGCCACCAGTGACGCCCGAGGGGGCTTAGGTGGCTACACCTTC.

This clone was seen a handful of times. The chain has TRBV7-3 and TRBJ2-1, with unresolved D. V was clipped by 2 bases and J by 5 bases, with 7 bases between them. CDR3 length: 13 amino acids. The germline V gene encodes CDR1 SGHTA and CDR2 FQGTGA. The CDR3 nucleotides are TGTGCCAGCAGCTTAGCGTCGGACAATGAGCAGTTCTTC. Protein sequence: CASSLASDNEQFF.

V gene TRBV19 combines with J gene TRBJ1-4, with a possible D match to TRBD1 (6 bases). The CDR3 is 14 residues long. V was trimmed by 6 bases and J by 5 bases, leaving 13 bases between them. From germline, CDR1 is LNHDA and CDR2 SQIVND (reference sequence). The CDR3: CASRPTRGNEKLFF. The CDR3 DNA follows: TGTGCCAGTAGACCTACTAGGGGGAATGAAAAACTGTTTTTT.

This rearrangement joins TRBV12-3 or TRBV12-4 to TRBJ1-1; 7 positions match TRBD1. The CDR3 has 12 residues. Trimming at V came to 8 bases and at J to 3 bases, leaving 3 bases not matched to a gene. The CDR3 is CASLQGYTEAFF. As DNA, the CDR3 is TGTGCCAGCTTACAGGGGTACACTGAAGCTTTCTTT.

CDR3 in amino acids: CASSSAAGAQHF. The DNA for the CDR3 is TGTGCCAGTAGTAGTGCCGCGGGGGCCCAGCATTTT. The chain is built from TRBV19 and TRBJ1-5; D is perhaps TRBD1 (5 bases). Trimming took off 4 bases at V and 11 bases at J, with 12 bases between the two ends. The CDR3 extends over 12 amino acids. From germline, CDR1 is LNHDA and CDR2 SQIVND (reference sequence). Based on the CDR3 plus reference TRBV19 and TRBJ1-5, the full variable domain is DGGITQSPKYLFRKEGQNVTLSCEQNLNHDAMYWYRQDPGQGLRLIYYSQIVNDFQKGDIAEGYSVSREKKESFPLTVTSAQKNPTAFYLCASSSAAGAQHFGDGTRLSIL.